Listed below are T cell receptor beta chains from one sample, sequenced in a study of beta chain features in type 1 diabetes. TCRdb's copy holds only in-frame clones and misses some; the assay was immunoSEQ multiplex PCR. Among over 150,000 clones listed, around an eighth were seen once. Input material: central memory CD4+ T cells from blood. Receptors originate from a woman younger than 30 in good health. Each CDR3 is given with its conserved first and last residue. A D gene is named only where the DNA matches it firmly. Some rows mark clone size as missing; the rest say once, few, many or name a class of expanded clone.

16	TRBV7-9	TRBJ2-1	TRBD2	NA	TGTGCCAGCAGCTTAGGAGAAGGGACTAGCGGGAGTAAGCCGTTCTTC	CASSLGEGTSGSKPFF
14	TRBV5-4	TRBJ2-5	TRBD2	once	TGTGCCAGCAGTCGGGACTACCGGACAGAGACCCAGTACTTC	CASSRDYRTETQYF
12	TRBV7-2	TRBJ2-1	NA	NA	TGTGCCAGCAGCTGGACACTCAATGAGCAGTTCTTC	CASSWTLNEQFF
15	TRBV5-4	TRBJ2-1	TRBD2	NA	TGTGCCAGCAGCTTCGGGGGGAGCTCCTACAATGAGCAGTTCTTC	CASSFGGSSYNEQFF
18	TRBV5-1	TRBJ2-5	NA	NA	TGCGCCAGCAGCGCGAGAGCACGGGACTCCCGTGGGCAAGAGACCCAGTACTTC	CASSARARDSRGQETQYF
13	TRBV11-3	TRBJ2-5	NA	NA	TGTGCCAGCAGCTTAGGTACTAAAGAGACCCAGTACTTC	CASSLGTKETQYF
13	TRBV9	TRBJ2-7	NA	NA	TGTGCCAGCAGCCAAAGGACTGATCTCGAGCAGTACTTC	CASSQRTDLEQYF
13	TRBV9	TRBJ1-4	NA	few	TGTGCCAGCCGGCGATGGGAGAATGAAAAACTGTTTTTT	CASRRWENEKLFF
14	TRBV19	TRBJ1-5	NA	few	TGTGCCAGTAGTAGCCGACAGCGGGCCCAGCCCCAGCATTTT	CASSSRQRAQPQHF
15	TRBV7-9	TRBJ2-6	NA	few	TGTGCCAGCAGCCAAACAGGGACTGGGGCCAACGTCCTGACTTTC	CASSQTGTGANVLTF